This TCR beta chain was documented in a study of memory CD4+ T cells and cytomegalovirus serostatus. As for the study in general: Healthy Belgian adult donors included about nine CMV-positive and fewer than 25 CMV-negative people.

Study-level findings and limits: Of roughly 180 reported CMV TCRbeta sequences, 65 to 85 were found in memory CD4+ repertoires. Suggested: most of the CMV-linked TCR signature lies in CD4+ memory cells.

Authors' methods: Out-of-frame sequences were removed, leaving 2 million to 2.5 million distinct TCRbeta sequences. Data came from immunoSEQ multiplex PCR; TCRdb stores just in-frame clones and leaves some out. V and J calls and clone size are copied from that table; D and trimming were computed from the DNA. This sample has 45,000 to 60,000 clones, with roughly 72% found just once. As to this clone: What it binds is not known.

The sort gate was single viable CD3+CD4+CD8-CD45RO+ cells for memory CD4+ T cells. Between the trimmed V and J ends, which lost 4 bases and 1 base, there was a span of 20 bases. CDR1 is SEHNR, CDR2 FQNEAQ, per germline (reference sequence). The CDR3 is made up of 17 amino acids. The chain links TRBV7-9 to TRBJ2-7; unclear D gene. Source material: memory CD4+ T cells from blood. The sequence came from an adult in good health and CMV-seropositive. CDR3 coding DNA: TGTGCCAGCAGCTCACTATTTGACGAGGACCCTTCCTACGAGCAGTACTTC. This codes for CASSSLFDEDPSYEQYF.